One and the same sample provided the 22 T cell receptor beta chains below, sequenced in a study of T cells in Graves' hyperthyroidism and ophthalmopathy. Authors of the study amplified TCR beta CDR3 regions from RNA transcripts. The TCR CDR3 was amplified in a first-round RT-PCR using the HTBI primer set. TCRdb reprocessed the multiplex PCR reads with MiXCR, giving one entry per CDR3 protein. This sample has over 350,000 distinct CDR3 sequences, with about 18% found just once. Sequencing was done on a sample of blood. The receptors were sampled from a young man with Graves' ophthalmopathy.

This clonotype showed up many times. This rearrangement joins TRBV5-1 to TRBJ2-3; no clear D gene. There are 15 residues in the CDR3. Trimming cost V 1 base and J 4 bases, with 13 bases left between them. Germline V gene lookup returns CDR1 SGHRS and CDR2 YFSETQ. As DNA, the CDR3 is TGCGCCAGCAGCTTGTATGGTGGTGACCCAGATACGCAGTATTTT. This gives the protein CASSLYGGDPDTQYF. Full variable domain (rest looked up from reference TRBV5-1 and TRBJ2-3): KAGVTQTPRYLIKTRGQQVTLSCSPISGHRSVSWYQQTPGQGLQFLFEYFSETQRNKGNFPGRFSGRQFSNSRSEMNVSTLELGDSALYLCASSLYGGDPDTQYFGPGTRLTVL.

The sample holds many counts of this clonotype. The chain combines TRBV20-1 with TRBJ1-1; TRBD1 matches 7 bases. Germline CDR1 and CDR2: DFQATT and SNEGSKA (reference sequence). The length of the CDR3 is 13 residues. The CDR3 protein is CSGTPGQRAGAFF. The CDR3 DNA follows: TGCAGCGGGACTCCGGGACAGAGGGCGGGGGCTTTCTTT.

The chain joins TRBV2 to TRBJ2-6, with D uncertain. The germline gives CDR1 SNHLY, CDR2 FYNNEI. Between the trimmed V and J ends, which lost 6 bases and 6 bases, there was a span of 0 bases. There are 10 residues in the CDR3. The DNA for the CDR3 is TGTGCCAGCAGGGCCAACGTCCTGACTTTC. Protein: CASRANVLTF.

In its sample, this clonotype was seen many times. This sequence joins TRBV5-6 and TRBJ1-1, with a tentative D call TRBD1 (6 bases). The length of the CDR3 is 14 residues. The ends were cut back, 5 bases at V and 0 bases at J, with 11 bases in the middle. CDR1 SGHDT and CDR2 YYEEEE come from the germline V gene. The CDR3, as DNA: TGTGCCAGCAGTCGACAGGAAATGAACACTGAAGCTTTCTTT. Protein: CASSRQEMNTEAFF.

The rearrangement uses TRBV15 and TRBJ2-1; 12 nucleotides match TRBD1. The CDR3 length is 15 residues. The V segment lost 3 bases and the J segment 6 bases; nucleotides outside the gene matches: 3. Germline CDR1 reads LNHNV; CDR2 reads YYDKDF (reference sequence). CDR3 protein: CATSRGTGGFNEQFF. CDR3 nucleotide sequence: TGTGCCACCAGCAGGGGGACAGGGGGCTTCAATGAGCAGTTCTTC.

There are many counts of this clonotype. This sequence joins TRBV5-1 and TRBJ1-2; TRBD1 agrees at 11 bases. Germline V CDR1 and CDR2: SGHRS, YFSETQ. V was pared by 4 bases and J by 8 bases, with 7 bases of the junction left unmatched. The CDR3 sequence is 14 residues long. The CDR3 region is CASSGRTGGDGYTF. CDR3 DNA sequence: TGCGCCAGCAGCGGCAGGACAGGGGGCGACGGCTACACCTTC.

This clonotype was observed many times. The rearrangement links TRBV28 to TRBJ2-5; perhaps D is TRBD1 or TRBD2 (5 bases each). Trimming cost V 3 bases and J 13 bases, with 15 bases left between them. CDR1 and CDR2 (germline): MDHEN, SYDVKM. The CDR3 spans 12 residues. CDR3 sequence (DNA): TGTGCCAGCAGTTTGTATGAGGGGCAGACGTACTTC. Protein: CASSLYEGQTYF.

This clonotype was counted at least ten times. The V and J genes are TRBV5-1 and TRBJ1-1; D ambiguous. This CDR3 is 11 amino acids long. The V end lost 7 bases, the J end lost 7 bases, and 11 bases lay between the germline ends. Germline CDR1 and CDR2: SGHRS and YFSETQ. CDR3 bases: TGCGCCAGCGGCGAGGGTGGTGAAGCTTTCTTT. It encodes CASGEGGEAFF. Combining the CDR3 with reference TRBV5-1 and TRBJ1-1 gives the whole variable domain KAGVTQTPRYLIKTRGQQVTLSCSPISGHRSVSWYQQTPGQGLQFLFEYFSETQRNKGNFPGRFSGRQFSNSRSEMNVSTLELGDSALYLCASGEGGEAFFGQGTRLTVV.

This clonotype occurred a few times. The chain joins TRBV4-1 to TRBJ1-2, with D possibly being TRBD1 (6 bases). The CDR3 length is 17 residues. Germline V CDR1 and CDR2: MGHRA, YSYEKL. The V and J ends lost 1 base and 3 bases respectively, with 18 bases between them. CDR3 region: CASSQGVGVRTDYGYTF. The CDR3, as DNA: TGCGCCAGCAGCCAAGGGGTTGGGGTGAGGACAGACTATGGCTACACCTTC.

This clonotype has a handful of counts. V is TRBV18 and J is TRBJ1-1, with D perhaps matching TRBD1 (6 bases). Germline CDR1 KGHSH, CDR2 LQKENI. The CDR3 sequence is 15 residues long. The germline V and J ends were trimmed by 3 bases and 3 bases, with 14 bases remaining between them. This chain's CDR3 is CASSPEGGPYTEAFF. CDR3 DNA: TGTGCCAGCTCACCGGAAGGGGGGCCATACACTGAAGCTTTCTTT.

This clonotype was observed at least ten times. This chain connects TRBV20-1 to TRBJ2-5, with a tentative D call TRBD1 (6 bases). Germline CDR1 DFQATT, CDR2 SNEGSKA (reference sequence). The CDR3 totals 13 residues. With 2 bases removed from V and 5 bases from J, the gap between germline ends came to 12 bases. CDR3: CSARSRGWETQYF. In DNA form, the CDR3 reads TGCAGTGCTAGATCCAGGGGATGGGAGACCCAGTACTTC.

This clonotype came up a few times. V usage is TRBV11-3 and J usage is TRBJ1-1; D call uncertain. The CDR3 loop spans 13 amino acids. The germline V gene has CDR1 SGHNT and CDR2 YENEEA. V dropped 4 bases and J dropped 3 bases, with 9 bases sitting between them. The CDR3 bases are TGTGCCAGCAGCTCCCTCCGGGACACTGAAGCTTTCTTT. As protein: CASSSLRDTEAFF.

This clonotype was observed a few times. V is TRBV4-1 and J is TRBJ1-2; D call uncertain. Per the germline V gene, CDR1 is MGHRA and CDR2 is YSYEKL. Trimming cost V 1 base and J 8 bases, with 17 bases left between them. CDR3 length: 15 residues. The CDR3 DNA reads TGCGCCAGCAGCCAAGTACCAGAGTTTTTTCACGGCTACACCTTC. Its translation is CASSQVPEFFHGYTF.

The table lists this clonotype with many counts. The chain has TRBV7-9 and TRBJ2-1, with a possible D match to TRBD2 (6 bases). V lost 1 base to trimming and J lost 12 bases, with 13 bases between them. In germline, CDR1 is SEHNR, CDR2 FQNEAQ (reference sequence). This CDR3 has 13 amino acids. In DNA form, the CDR3 reads TGTGCCAGCAGCTTAGATCAGCCCGGGGGGCAGTTCTTC. It codes for CASSLDQPGGQFF.

DNA for the CDR3: TGTGCCAGCAGTGGAACTAGCGGGAGCCAAGAGACCCAGTACTTC. As protein: CASSGTSGSQETQYF. The rearrangement uses TRBV2 and TRBJ2-5; 11 bases line up with TRBD2. With V trimmed by 4 bases and J by 1 base, 2 bases remained unmatched. CDR1 and CDR2 (germline): SNHLY, FYNNEI. This CDR3 has 15 amino acids.

This clonotype has at least ten counts. J is TRBJ1-6 and V is TRBV18; 7 bases map to TRBD1. The V gene's germline CDR1 is KGHSH and CDR2 LQKENI. The CDR3 is made up of 14 amino acids. V gave up 2 bases and J gave up 14 bases; unmatched junction bases: 9. DNA for the CDR3: TGTGCCAGCTCACCAGGGACAGCTCCCGATACCCTCCACTTT. It yields the protein CASSPGTAPDTLHF. Full variable domain (rest looked up from reference TRBV18 and TRBJ1-6): NAGVMQNPRHLVRRRGQEARLRCSPMKGHSHVYWYRQLPEEGLKFMVYLQKENIIDESGMPKERFSAEFPKEGPSILRIQQVVRGDSAAYFCASSPGTAPDTLHFGNGTRLTVT.

This clonotype was counted at least ten times. The V call is TRBV6-1, the J call TRBJ1-1, with D hard to call. Trimming took 8 bases from V and 5 from J, leaving 9 bases between them. There are 11 residues in the CDR3. Per germline, CDR1 MNHNS and CDR2 SASEGT. In DNA form, the CDR3 reads TGTGCCAGCTGCAAGGAGACTGAAGCTTTCTTT. It translates to CASCKETEAFF.

The chain uses TRBV9 and TRBJ2-3; 7 nucleotides align to TRBD1. The germline gives CDR1 SGDLS, CDR2 YYNGEE. V lost 6 bases to trimming and J lost 0 bases; unmatched junction nucleotides: 4. The CDR3 extends over 14 amino acids. The CDR3 is CASTKDRSTDTQYF. The CDR3 DNA reads TGTGCCAGCACCAAGGACAGGAGCACAGATACGCAGTATTTT.

This clonotype was seen a handful of times. V and J are TRBV14 and TRBJ1-1; TRBD1 agrees at 7 bases. Germline V CDR1 and CDR2: SGHDN, FVKESK. CDR3 length equals 16 residues. V shed 4 bases, J shed 0 bases, and the junction held 8 bases outside the gene matches. CDR3 in DNA: TGTGCCAGCAGCCTAAGAAGGGACAGCATGAACACTGAAGCTTTCTTT. This encodes CASSLRRDSMNTEAFF. Complete variable domain (other parts from reference TRBV14 and TRBJ1-1): EAGVTQFPSHSVIEKGQTVTLRCDPISGHDNLYWYRRVMGKEIKFLLHFVKESKQDESGMPNNRFLAERTGGTYSTLKVQPAELEDSGVYFCASSLRRDSMNTEAFFGQGTRLTVV.

This clonotype was counted at least ten times. The V gene is TRBV20-1, the J gene TRBJ2-3, with 7 bases identical to TRBD2. From germline, CDR1 is DFQATT and CDR2 SNEGSKA (reference sequence). The CDR3 sequence is 17 residues long. The V segment lost 3 bases and the J segment 1 base; nucleotides outside the gene matches: 13. CDR3 sequence reads: CSARTSGTTPRTDTQYF. In nucleotides, the CDR3 is TGCAGTGCTAGGACCTCCGGGACTACACCCCGCACAGATACGCAGTATTTT.

The chain's CDR3 is CASSGRQTDTEAFF. Written as DNA, the CDR3 is TGTGCCAGCTCAGGGCGACAGACGGATACTGAAGCTTTCTTT. The V and J genes are TRBV18 and TRBJ1-1; D possibly corresponds to TRBD1 (5 bases). This CDR3 has 14 residues. Germline CDR1 reads KGHSH; CDR2 reads LQKENI. The V and J ends lost 5 bases and 5 bases respectively, with 15 bases between them.

This clonotype occurred a few times. The chain is built from TRBV10-3 and TRBJ2-5, with TRBD2 as a possible D gene (7 bases). With 2 bases removed from V and 5 bases from J, the gap between germline ends came to 39 bases. This CDR3 is 23 amino acids long. Looked up from germline, CDR1 is ENHRY and CDR2 is SYGVKD. In nucleotides, the CDR3 is TGTGCCATCAGTGAGACCTTCACAGGGTCTGGGGAAAGCCGGGGGGCCGTCAGGGAGACCCAGTACTTC. This sequence encodes CAISETFTGSGESRGAVRETQYF.